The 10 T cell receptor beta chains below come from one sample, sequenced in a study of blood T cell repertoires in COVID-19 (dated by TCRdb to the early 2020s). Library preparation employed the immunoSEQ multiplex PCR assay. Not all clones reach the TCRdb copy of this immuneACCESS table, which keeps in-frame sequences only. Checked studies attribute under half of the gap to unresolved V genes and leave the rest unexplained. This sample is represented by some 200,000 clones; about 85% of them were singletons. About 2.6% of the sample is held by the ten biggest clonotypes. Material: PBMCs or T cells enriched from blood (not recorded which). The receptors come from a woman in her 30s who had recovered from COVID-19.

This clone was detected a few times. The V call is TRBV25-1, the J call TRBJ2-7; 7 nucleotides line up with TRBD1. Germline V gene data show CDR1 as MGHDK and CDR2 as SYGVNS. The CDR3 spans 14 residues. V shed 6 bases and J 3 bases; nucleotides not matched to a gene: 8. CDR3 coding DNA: TGTGCCAGCAGCCAACGTGGGGACAGCTACGAGCAGTACTTC. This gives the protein CASSQRGDSYEQYF.

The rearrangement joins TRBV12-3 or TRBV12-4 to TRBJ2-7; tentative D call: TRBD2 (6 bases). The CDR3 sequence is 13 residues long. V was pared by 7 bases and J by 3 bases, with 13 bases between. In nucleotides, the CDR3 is TGTGCCAGCACCAACGGAGGGCGCTACGAGCAGTACTTC. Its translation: CASTNGGRYEQYF.

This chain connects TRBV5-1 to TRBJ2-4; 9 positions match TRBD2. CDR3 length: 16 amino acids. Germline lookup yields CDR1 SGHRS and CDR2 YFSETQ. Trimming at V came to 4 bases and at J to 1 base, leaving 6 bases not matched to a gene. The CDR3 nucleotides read TGCGCCAGCAGCCTGGGCACTAGCGGGGCCAAAAACATTCAGTACTTC. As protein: CASSLGTSGAKNIQYF.

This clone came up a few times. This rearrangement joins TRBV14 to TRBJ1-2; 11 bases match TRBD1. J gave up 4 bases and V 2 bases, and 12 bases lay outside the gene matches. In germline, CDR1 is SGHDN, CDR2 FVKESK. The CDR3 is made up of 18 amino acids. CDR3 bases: TGTGCCAGCAGCCAATTTCCGGGACAGGGGGAATACGGCTATGGCTACACCTTC. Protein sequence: CASSQFPGQGEYGYGYTF.

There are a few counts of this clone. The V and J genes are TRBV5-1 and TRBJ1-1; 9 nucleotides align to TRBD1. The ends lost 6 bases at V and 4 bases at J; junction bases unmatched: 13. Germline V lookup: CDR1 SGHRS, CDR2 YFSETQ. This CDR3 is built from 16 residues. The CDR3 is CASNPRTGVRVTEAFF. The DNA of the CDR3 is TGCGCCAGCAATCCACGGACAGGGGTTAGAGTCACTGAAGCTTTCTTT.

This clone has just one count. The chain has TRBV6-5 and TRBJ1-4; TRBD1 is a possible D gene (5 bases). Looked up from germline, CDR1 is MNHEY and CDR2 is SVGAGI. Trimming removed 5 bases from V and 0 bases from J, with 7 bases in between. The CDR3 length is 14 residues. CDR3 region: CASSRGATNEKLFF. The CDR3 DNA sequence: TGTGCCAGCAGTCGGGGGGCAACTAATGAAAAACTGTTTTTT.

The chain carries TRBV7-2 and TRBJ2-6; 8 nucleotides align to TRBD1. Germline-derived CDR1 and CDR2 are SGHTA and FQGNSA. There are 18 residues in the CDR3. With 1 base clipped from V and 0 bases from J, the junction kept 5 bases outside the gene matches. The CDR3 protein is CASSLELTGVSGANVLTF. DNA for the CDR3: TGTGCCAGCAGCTTAGAATTGACAGGGGTCTCTGGGGCCAACGTCCTGACTTTC. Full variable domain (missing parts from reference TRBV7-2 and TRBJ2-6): GAGVSQSPSNKVTEKGKDVELRCDPISGHTALYWYRQSLGQGLEFLIYFQGNSAPDKSGLPSDRFSAERTGGSVSTLTIQRTQQEDSAVYLCASSLELTGVSGANVLTFGAGSRLTVL.

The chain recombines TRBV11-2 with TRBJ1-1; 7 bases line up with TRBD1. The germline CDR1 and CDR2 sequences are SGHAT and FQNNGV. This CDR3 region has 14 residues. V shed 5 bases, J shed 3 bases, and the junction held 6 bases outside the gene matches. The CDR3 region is CASSPGTEYTEAFF. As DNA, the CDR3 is TGTGCCAGCAGCCCCGGGACAGAGTACACTGAAGCTTTCTTT.

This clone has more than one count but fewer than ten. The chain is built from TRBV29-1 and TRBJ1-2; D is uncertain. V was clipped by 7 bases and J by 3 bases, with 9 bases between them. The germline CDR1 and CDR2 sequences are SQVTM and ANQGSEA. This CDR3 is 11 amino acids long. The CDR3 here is CSAVGDYGYTF. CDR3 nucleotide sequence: TGCAGCGCCGTGGGCGACTATGGCTACACCTTC.

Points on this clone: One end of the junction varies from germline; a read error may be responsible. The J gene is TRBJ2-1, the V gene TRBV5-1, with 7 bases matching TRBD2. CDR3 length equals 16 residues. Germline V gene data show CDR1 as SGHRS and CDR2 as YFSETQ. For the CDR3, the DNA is TGCGCCAGCAGCCCACCCTTGCGGGGGTCCTCCAATGAGCAGTTCTTC. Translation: CASSPPLRGSSNEQFF.